A selection of T cell receptor beta chains follows, all from one sample in a study of blood T cell repertoires in COVID-19. TCRdb's table, derived via immunoSEQ multiplex PCR, lists solely in-frame clones and lacks some. The sample yields about 300,000 clones, about 89% seen once. Material for sequencing was peripheral blood. All receptors come from a woman between 40 and 50 years old who had recovered from COVID-19. CDR3s include the opening cysteine and the closing phenylalanine or tryptophan. A D gene is named only where the DNA matches it firmly. Size tells how often a clone was seen (once, few, many) or the class of an expanded clone, and some rows leave it out.

V	J	D	size	CDR3	DNA
TRBV15	TRBJ2-7	TRBD2	NA	CATSQKLAGGNEQYF	TGTGCCACCAGCCAAAAACTAGCGGGGGGCAACGAGCAGTACTTC
TRBV10-3	TRBJ2-7	TRBD2	NA	CAIGSGGVSYEQYF	TGTGCCATCGGGAGCGGGGGGGTCTCCTACGAGCAGTACTTC
TRBV6-5	TRBJ1-1	TRBD1	NA	CASLPRGQGGTEAFF	TGTGCCAGCCTCCCCCGGGGGCAGGGGGGCACTGAAGCTTTCTTT
TRBV5-4	TRBJ2-7	NA	NA	CASSGADEQYF	TGTGCCAGCAGCGGGGCGGACGAGCAGTACTTC
TRBV11-2	TRBJ1-1	NA	once	CASSLARGTEAFF	TGTGCCAGCAGCTTAGCCAGGGGCACTGAAGCTTTCTTT
TRBV27	TRBJ2-1	TRBD1	NA	CASSLRDRGYGNEQFF	TGTGCCAGCAGTTTACGGGACAGGGGCTATGGGAATGAGCAGTTCTTC
TRBV6-5	TRBJ1-2	TRBD1	NA	CASSYSGQTYGYTF	TGTGCCAGCAGCTACTCGGGACAGACCTATGGCTACACCTTC
TRBV7-8	TRBJ2-2	NA	NA	CASSLVRTMNTGELFF	TGTGCCAGCAGCTTAGTTCGGACTATGAACACCGGGGAGCTGTTTTTT
TRBV3-1/TRBV3-2	TRBJ1-3	NA	NA	CASSPSGSSGNTIYF	TGTGCCAGCAGCCCGTCGGGGAGCTCTGGAAACACCATATATTTT
TRBV5-6	TRBJ1-2	TRBD1	NA	CASSLGQGVIYGYTF	TGTGCCAGCAGCTTGGGACAGGGAGTAATCTATGGCTACACCTTC
TRBV7-2	TRBJ2-1	TRBD2	NA	CASSPSGGTYNEQFF	TGTGCCAGCAGCCCTAGCGGGGGGACCTACAATGAGCAGTTCTTC
TRBV2	TRBJ2-5	NA	NA	CASSAEVGETQYF	TGTGCCAGCAGTGCGGAGGTGGGAGAGACCCAGTACTTC
TRBV5-6	TRBJ2-5	NA	NA	CASSLKGPRETQYF	TGTGCCAGCAGCTTGAAGGGGCCCCGGGAGACCCAGTACTTC
TRBV6-5	TRBJ2-3	NA	NA	CASSYQPTRTDTQYF	TGTGCCAGCAGTTACCAACCTACTAGGACAGATACGCAGTATTTT
TRBV5-5	TRBJ1-2	TRBD1	NA	CASSLSRGEGYTF	TGTGCCAGCAGCCTGTCCAGGGGGGAAGGCTACACCTTC
TRBV5-8	TRBJ2-1	TRBD2	NA	CASSLGLAGYNEQFF	TGTGCCAGCAGCTTGGGACTAGCGGGATACAATGAGCAGTTCTTC
TRBV6-5	TRBJ1-1	NA	NA	CASMGQNTEAFF	TGTGCCAGCATGGGACAGAACACTGAAGCTTTCTTT
TRBV27	TRBJ1-5	TRBD1	NA	CASSPIGQGQQPQHF	TGTGCCAGCAGCCCCATCGGACAGGGACAGCAGCCCCAGCATTTT
TRBV6-6	TRBJ2-3	TRBD1	NA	CASSYSGDRDPDTQYF	TGTGCCAGCAGTTACTCAGGGGACAGGGACCCAGATACGCAGTATTTT
TRBV5-1	TRBJ2-2	TRBD2	NA	CASIPFAGGTGELFF	TGCGCCAGCATCCCCTTCGCGGGGGGCACCGGGGAGCTGTTTTTT
TRBV5-6	TRBJ1-1	NA	NA	CASSFGVRDTEAFF	TGTGCCAGCAGCTTTGGGGTGAGGGACACTGAAGCTTTCTTT
TRBV9	TRBJ1-1	NA	few	CASSPMGAQNTEAFF	TGTGCCAGCAGCCCCATGGGGGCACAGAACACTGAAGCTTTCTTT
TRBV11-2	TRBJ1-2	NA	NA	CASSPSGPYGYTF	TGTGCCAGCAGCCCATCGGGTCCCTATGGCTACACCTTC
TRBV3-1/TRBV3-2	TRBJ1-4	TRBD1	NA	CASSSRDRNNEKLFF	TGTGCCAGCAGCTCTCGGGACAGGAATAATGAAAAACTGTTTTTT
TRBV9	TRBJ2-3	TRBD2	NA	CASSDPLAGGSTDTQYF	TGTGCCAGCAGCGACCCCCTAGCGGGGGGTTCCACAGATACGCAGTATTTT
TRBV5-6	TRBJ2-5	TRBD1	NA	CASSFKGGMSETQYF	TGTGCCAGCAGCTTTAAAGGGGGCATGTCGGAGACCCAGTACTTC
TRBV6-5	TRBJ2-3	TRBD1	NA	CASSVSGGPDTQYF	TGTGCCAGTTCCGTCTCAGGGGGCCCAGATACGCAGTATTTT
TRBV12-3/TRBV12-4	TRBJ1-5	NA	once	CASSLGGAQPQHF	TGTGCCAGCAGTTTAGGGGGAGCACAGCCCCAGCATTTT
TRBV12-5	TRBJ2-1	TRBD1	NA	CASGSGQGPYNEQFF	TGTGCTAGTGGTTCCGGACAGGGGCCCTACAATGAGCAGTTCTTC
TRBV30	TRBJ1-3	NA	few	CAWSPPGAGNTIYF	TGTGCCTGGAGCCCCCCAGGGGCTGGAAACACCATATATTTT
TRBV5-4	TRBJ1-4	NA	NA	CASSLGGATNEKLFF	TGTGCCAGCAGCTTGGGGGGGGCAACTAATGAAAAACTGTTTTTT
TRBV7-2	TRBJ2-2	NA	few	CASSITLTGELFF	TGTGCCAGCAGCATCACTCTCACCGGGGAGCTGTTTTTT
TRBV21-1	TRBJ1-3	NA	few	CASTKTGISGNTIYF	TGTGCCAGCACCAAGACAGGGATCTCTGGAAACACCATATATTTT
TRBV30	TRBJ1-5	NA	NA	CAWSVNRDQPQHF	TGTGCCTGGAGTGTGAATCGGGATCAGCCCCAGCATTTT
TRBV7-9	TRBJ1-1	NA	few	CASSPTGYTEAFF	TGTGCCAGCAGCCCTACAGGGTACACTGAAGCTTTCTTT
TRBV5-8	TRBJ1-4	NA	NA	CASSSIRSNEKLFF	TGTGCCAGCAGCTCTATCAGGTCTAATGAAAAACTGTTTTTT
TRBV21-1	TRBJ1-6	NA	NA	CASKEGQGANSPLHF	TGTGCCAGCAAGGAGGGACAGGGGGCTAATTCACCCCTCCACTTT
TRBV7-2	TRBJ2-3	NA	NA	CASIAGGMRADTQYF	TGTGCCAGCATCGCTGGCGGAATGAGGGCAGATACGCAGTATTTT
TRBV9	TRBJ1-6	TRBD1	NA	CASSDQGAGVDSPLHF	TGTGCCAGCAGCGACCAGGGGGCCGGAGTGGATTCACCCCTCCACTTT
TRBV5-1	TRBJ2-5	NA	NA	CASSRGGGQTQYF	TGCGCCAGCAGCCGCGGGGGCGGGCAGACCCAGTACTTC
TRBV7-2	TRBJ1-2	TRBD1	NA	CASSPGTVYGYTF	TGTGCCAGCAGCCCCGGGACAGTCTATGGCTACACCTTC
TRBV7-2	TRBJ2-7	TRBD2	NA	CASSLDGTRYEQYF	TGTGCCAGCAGCTTAGATGGGACTAGGTACGAGCAGTACTTC
TRBV5-1	TRBJ1-1	NA	NA	CASSSNRVDTEAFF	TGCGCCAGCAGTTCGAACAGGGTCGACACTGAAGCTTTCTTT
TRBV11-2	TRBJ2-1	TRBD2	once	CASSLRFRTRGGYNEQFF	TGTGCCAGCAGCTTAAGATTCCGCACGCGGGGGGGCTACAATGAGCAGTTCTTC
TRBV19	TRBJ2-4	TRBD2	NA	CASSMGLAGAFTKNIQYF	TGTGCCAGTAGTATGGGGCTAGCGGGGGCGTTTACCAAAAACATTCAGTACTTC
TRBV7-8	TRBJ1-2	NA	NA	CASTLQGWYGYTF	TGTGCCAGCACCCTCCAGGGCTGGTATGGCTACACCTTC
TRBV27	TRBJ2-7	NA	NA	CASSLVPGGYYEQYF	TGTGCCAGCAGTTTAGTCCCAGGGGGGTACTACGAGCAGTACTTC
TRBV9	TRBJ1-2	NA	NA	CASSATGAFYGYTF	TGTGCCAGCAGCGCGACAGGCGCTTTCTATGGCTACACCTTC
TRBV5-1	TRBJ1-2	NA	NA	CASSLDTSNYGYTF	TGCGCCAGCAGCTTGGACACCTCTAACTATGGCTACACCTTC
TRBV30	TRBJ1-3	NA	NA	CAQSGRSGNTIYF	TGTGCCCAAAGCGGGAGAAGTGGAAACACCATATATTTT
TRBV11-2	TRBJ2-1	TRBD2	few	CASSSSGGDNNEQFF	TGTGCCAGCAGCTCCTCCGGGGGGGACAACAATGAGCAGTTCTTC
TRBV11-2	TRBJ2-1	TRBD1	NA	CASSLGQGYNEQFF	TGTGCCAGCAGCTTGGGACAGGGCTACAATGAGCAGTTCTTC
TRBV5-1	TRBJ2-5	TRBD1	NA	CASSFGRDRQETQYF	TGCGCCAGCAGCTTTGGGCGGGACAGGCAAGAGACCCAGTACTTC
TRBV7-8	TRBJ2-5	TRBD2	NA	CASSFQRGGLETQYF	TGTGCCAGCAGCTTTCAGCGGGGGGGCCTGGAGACCCAGTACTTC
TRBV6-1	TRBJ1-2	TRBD1	NA	CASSERAGGGYGYTF	TGTGCCAGCAGTGAACGGGCAGGGGGTGGCTATGGCTACACCTTC
TRBV7-9	TRBJ1-2	TRBD1	NA	CASSRGQGRRGYTF	TGTGCCAGCAGCCGGGGACAGGGGAGGCGTGGCTACACCTTC
TRBV6-1	TRBJ1-2	NA	NA	CASSEPGGAGYGYTF	TGTGCCAGCAGTGAACCGGGGGGCGCAGGCTATGGCTACACCTTC
TRBV11-2	TRBJ2-3	TRBD2	NA	CASSFGLAGGRTDTQYF	TGTGCCAGCAGCTTCGGACTAGCGGGGGGGCGGACAGATACGCAGTATTTT
TRBV5-5	TRBJ1-2	TRBD1	NA	CASRPQGQDYGYTF	TGTGCCAGCAGACCACAGGGACAGGACTATGGCTACACCTTC